Listed below are T cell receptor beta chains from one sample, sequenced in a study of cytomegalovirus exposure and HLA in healthy donors. Libraries were prepared by immunoSEQ multiplex PCR; TCRdb keeps only in-frame clonotypes and omits some of them. Counted here are roughly 82,000 clones, about 92% occurring once; the ten biggest clones make up 0.65% to 0.8%. The specimen was PBMCs. These receptors were taken from a man aged 18 to 30 in good health and CMV-seronegative. The CDR3 runs from the conserved cysteine through the conserved F or W. The D gene is left open where the match is weak. A clone size is listed for some rows: how often the clone was seen (once, few, many), or a class if it is expanded.

d_gene,j_gene,v_gene,abundance,CDR3aa,CDR3nt
NA,TRBJ1-1,TRBV7-2,NA,CASSLMGGNTEAFF,TGTGCCAGCAGCCTAATGGGGGGGAACACTGAAGCTTTCTTT
NA,TRBJ1-2,TRBV19,NA,CASTPAGLVSNYGYTF,TGTGCCAGTACCCCGGCAGGACTAGTTTCCAACTATGGCTACACCTTC
TRBD1,TRBJ2-7,TRBV28,NA,CASSGLGQGVYEQYF,TGTGCCAGCAGCGGCCTGGGACAGGGGGTATACGAGCAGTACTTC
NA,TRBJ1-2,TRBV10-3,NA,CAISESGRFRGIYGYTF,TGTGCCATCAGTGAGTCGGGCCGCTTCCGGGGGATCTATGGCTACACCTTC
TRBD1,TRBJ2-7,TRBV7-9,NA,CASSRRTGSSYEQYF,TGTGCCAGCAGCCGACGGACAGGGAGCTCCTACGAGCAGTACTTC
TRBD2,TRBJ2-3,TRBV6-6,NA,CASVAGGGDTQYF,TGTGCCAGCGTAGCGGGGGGTGGGGATACGCAGTATTTT
TRBD2,TRBJ2-3,TRBV19,once,CASSIRASGSTDTQYF,TGTGCCAGTAGTATACGGGCTAGCGGGAGCACAGATACGCAGTATTTT
TRBD1,TRBJ2-1,TRBV27,NA,CASSQSTGNNYNEQFF,TGTGCCAGCAGTCAATCGACAGGGAACAACTACAATGAGCAGTTCTTC
NA,TRBJ2-5,TRBV27,NA,CASRGGLQETQYF,TGTGCCAGCAGGGGCGGGCTACAAGAGACCCAGTACTTC
NA,TRBJ1-5,TRBV6-6,NA,CASSYSSRLNQPQHF,TGTGCCAGCAGTTACTCGAGCAGGCTAAATCAGCCCCAGCATTTT
TRBD1,TRBJ2-7,TRBV4-3,NA,CASSHWTGNEQYF,TGCGCCAGCAGCCATTGGACAGGGAACGAGCAGTACTTC
NA,TRBJ1-1,TRBV30,NA,CAWSVREARMNTEAFF,TGTGCCTGGAGTGTACGGGAAGCTCGGATGAACACTGAAGCTTTCTTT
TRBD1,TRBJ1-2,TRBV7-9,NA,CAMRDRVGGYTF,TGTGCCATGCGGGACAGGGTTGGCGGCTACACCTTC
TRBD1,TRBJ1-5,TRBV5-8,NA,CASNVGQAGQPQHF,TGTGCCAGCAACGTGGGACAGGCGGGGCAGCCCCAGCATTTT
NA,TRBJ1-3,TRBV30,once,CAWSPQGLVSGNTIYF,TGTGCCTGGAGTCCACAGGGATTGGTCTCTGGAAACACCATATATTTT
NA,TRBJ1-1,TRBV19,NA,CASNTPAGGGNTEAFF,TGTGCCAGTAACACGCCAGCGGGAGGGGGGAACACTGAAGCTTTCTTT
TRBD1,TRBJ1-1,TRBV19,NA,CASSTVVTGTSPNTEAFF,TGTGCCAGTAGTACCGTGGTGACAGGGACCTCCCCAAACACTGAAGCTTTCTTT
TRBD1,TRBJ1-2,TRBV7-9,NA,CASSPRGQGLSYGYTF,TGTGCCAGCAGCCCCCGGGGACAGGGACTTAGCTATGGCTACACCTTC
NA,TRBJ2-1,TRBV21-1,NA,CASSKVGGRGSYNEQFF,TGTGCCAGCAGCAAAGTGGGGGGAAGGGGATCCTACAATGAGCAGTTCTTC
NA,TRBJ2-1,TRBV5-4,NA,CASSFRNRDYNEQFF,TGTGCCAGCAGCTTTCGTAACAGGGACTACAATGAGCAGTTCTTC
TRBD2,TRBJ2-1,TRBV5-4,NA,CASNSLAGSYNEQFF,TGTGCCAGCAACTCCCTAGCGGGCTCCTACAATGAGCAGTTCTTC
TRBD1,TRBJ2-7,TRBV7-9,NA,CASSSGQITTYEQYF,TGTGCCAGCAGCTCGGGACAGATTACAACCTACGAGCAGTACTTC
NA,TRBJ1-2,TRBV18,NA,CASSPGGGPYGYTF,TGTGCCAGCTCACCCGGGGGGGGGCCCTATGGCTACACCTTC
TRBD1,TRBJ1-4,TRBV27,NA,CASSSGQGATNEKLFF,TGTGCCAGCAGTTCGGGACAGGGTGCAACTAATGAAAAACTGTTTTTT
NA,TRBJ2-7,TRBV19,NA,CASSSTGHGFAYEQYF,TGTGCCAGTAGTTCAACGGGACACGGGTTTGCCTACGAGCAGTACTTC
NA,TRBJ1-2,TRBV2,NA,CASSATGGALGYGYTF,TGTGCCAGCAGTGCCACTGGGGGGGCGCTGGGCTATGGCTACACCTTC